One and the same sample provided the 32 T cell receptor beta chains below, sequenced in a study of vaccination and CD4 T cells after COVID-19 (dated by TCRdb to between 2022 and 2023). These receptors lack a known antigen. The treatment or condition tag for this specimen amounts to: roughly ten-day PBMC culture with coronavirus spike peptide pools or control peptides (ViraFEST assay). Library creation used PCR. TCRdb records Illumina iSeq 100 as the sequencer. TCR sequencing of DNA from cultured CD4+ T cells used the Oncomine TCR Beta short-read assay at the Johns Hopkins FTIC core. TCRdb trimmed the raw reads at Q25, called clones with MiXCR and kept productive beta chains. Rows are combined by CDR3 protein, so each entry shows the most common genes and DNA. This sample comprises 10,000 to 12,000 distinct CDR3 sequences, 70% to 75% of them detected only once. Jointly, the top ten make up around 9.2% of the sample.

What was sequenced was CD4+ T cells from blood, cultured in vitro. These receptors were obtained from a human donor who had recovered from COVID-19.

Here the CDR3 reads CSSWTGATMTEAFF. CDR3 DNA: TGCAGTTCCTGGACAGGGGCCACTATGACTGAAGCTTTCTTT. The gene calls are TRBV20-1 and TRBJ1-1; 9 positions match TRBD1. This CDR3 spans 14 amino acids. The V gene end was trimmed by 8 bases and the J gene end by 5 bases; junction bases not matched to a gene: 12. Germline V gene sequence: CDR1 DFQATT, CDR2 SNEGSKA (reference sequence).

The V gene is TRBV6-1, the J gene TRBJ1-5, with 9 bases lining up with TRBD1. This CDR3 has 17 amino acids. Trimming removed 5 bases from V and 4 bases from J; junction bases left unmatched: 12. Germline assignment: CDR1 MNHNS and CDR2 SASEGT. The CDR3 is CASSPRGTGRRNQPQHF. The CDR3 coding sequence is TGTGCCAGCAGTCCCCGAGGGACAGGGCGGCGTAATCAGCCCCAGCATTTT.

The chain combines TRBV10-3 with TRBJ2-5; 10 nucleotides align to TRBD2. V dropped 5 bases and J dropped 4; count of bases not matched to a gene: 7. The V gene's germline CDR1 is ENHRY and CDR2 SYGVKD. The length of the CDR3 is 15 residues. The CDR3 spells CAISPGTSVLETQYF. For the CDR3, the DNA is TGTGCCATCAGTCCCGGGACTAGCGTATTAGAGACCCAGTACTTC.

This chain joins TRBV6-1 and TRBJ2-5; D is tentatively TRBD1 or TRBD2 (5 bases each). Germline assignment: CDR1 MNHNS and CDR2 SASEGT. The CDR3 sequence is 12 residues long. Trimming shortened V by 8 bases and J by 9 bases, and 16 bases separated the two germline ends. The CDR3 nucleotides are TGTGCCAGCCTCCGGGCCGGGGCGGCCCAGTACTTC. It translates to CASLRAGAAQYF.

The rearrangement uses TRBV30 and TRBJ1-1, with 9 bases identical to TRBD1. With V trimmed by 4 bases and J by 7 bases, 13 bases remained unmatched. The CDR3 extends over 15 amino acids. Germline CDR1 reads GTSNPN; CDR2 reads SVGIG (reference sequence). The CDR3: CAWNPKGQGFIEAFF. The CDR3 region has the DNA TGTGCCTGGAACCCAAAGGGACAGGGCTTTATTGAAGCTTTCTTT.

The count of this clonotype is one. The chain couples TRBV6-1 to TRBJ2-2; TRBD1 might be the D (6 bases). Germline V gives CDR1 MNHNS, CDR2 SASEGT. V lost 0 bases to trimming and J lost 4 bases, with 15 bases between them. The CDR3 contains 17 residues. The CDR3 coding sequence is TGTGCCAGCAGTGAAGCTCCCCAGACAGGTAGCACCGGGGAGCTGTTTTTT. It is translated as CASSEAPQTGSTGELFF.

This clonotype was seen more than once but under ten times. The rearrangement joins TRBV24-1 to TRBJ1-5, with TRBD1 as a possible D gene (5 bases). CDR3 length equals 17 residues. Trimming took 2 bases from V and 2 from J, leaving 15 bases between them. Germline V CDR1 and CDR2: KGHDR, SFDVKD. The CDR3 DNA follows: TGTGCCACCAGTGATTCGGGACGCGGAGTTGGCAATCAGCCCCAGCATTTT. This sequence encodes CATSDSGRGVGNQPQHF.

This sequence joins TRBV6-1 and TRBJ1-2, with 9 bases identical to TRBD1. The CDR3 loop spans 17 amino acids. V lost 6 bases, J lost 0 bases, and 11 bases stayed unmatched. The germline V gene has CDR1 MNHNS and CDR2 SASEGT. The CDR3 loop is CASSPGTGTRSNYGYTF. CDR3 DNA sequence: TGTGCCAGCAGCCCCGGGACAGGGACCCGGTCTAACTATGGCTACACCTTC.

The chain has TRBV28 and TRBJ1-1, with TRBD1 as a possible D gene (6 bases). The CDR3 is 12 residues long. Germline V lookup: CDR1 MDHEN, CDR2 SYDVKM. V was pared by 11 bases and J by 1 base, with 11 bases between. In DNA, the CDR3 is TGTGCCGCCCTGGGGGCGAACACTGAAGCTTTCTTT. This gives the protein CAALGANTEAFF.

The chain is built from TRBV6-5 and TRBJ2-7; D tentatively fits TRBD1 or TRBD2 (5 bases each). The CDR3 has 15 amino acids. Germline V gene sequence: CDR1 MNHEY, CDR2 SVGAGI. The V and J ends lost 0 bases and 2 bases respectively, with 11 bases between them. In DNA, the CDR3 is TGTGCCAGCAGTTACTCGAAGTGGGGGACCTACGAGCAGTACTTC. This translates into CASSYSKWGTYEQYF.

The chain has TRBV6-2 or TRBV6-3 and TRBJ1-1; the D gene is possibly TRBD1 (5 bases). Germline V gene lookup returns CDR1 MNHEY and CDR2 SVGEGT. Trimming removed 2 bases at V and 3 bases at J, with 16 bases between. The CDR3 runs to 16 residues. In nucleotides, the CDR3 is TGTGCCAGCAGTTACCGGGACCCCACATGGGACACTGAAGCTTTCTTT. This codes for CASSYRDPTWDTEAFF.

Only a few counts were recorded for this clonotype. The chain employs TRBV6-1 and TRBJ1-2, with 7 nucleotides matching TRBD1. J gave up 4 bases and V 5 bases, and 10 bases lay outside the gene matches. Germline loops: CDR1 MNHNS, CDR2 SASEGT. The CDR3 is made up of 15 amino acids. The CDR3 nucleotides read TGTGCCAGCAGTCCTAGACAGGGCGATTCCTATGGCTACACCTTC. It specifies CASSPRQGDSYGYTF.

In DNA form, the CDR3 reads TGTGCCAGCAGCTTAGAGTCCCTGTTGGGCTACACCTTC. Translation gives CASSLESLLGYTF. The V and J genes are TRBV7-9 and TRBJ1-2; D not certain. V was pared by 1 base and J by 8 bases, with 11 bases between. The germline CDR1 and CDR2 sequences are SEHNR and FQNEAQ (reference sequence). This CDR3 contains 13 residues.

The V and J genes are TRBV5-6 and TRBJ2-7; TRBD1 aligns across 7 bases. The CDR3 loop spans 14 amino acids. V was clipped by 0 bases and J by 7 bases; unmatched bases: 7. Germline values: CDR1 SGHDT, CDR2 YYEEEE. The CDR3 spells CASSLAARGWEQYF. CDR3 nucleotide sequence: TGTGCCAGCAGCTTGGCTGCCAGGGGGTGGGAGCAGTACTTC.

This CDR3 reads CASSLDRNTEAFF. The CDR3 DNA reads TGTGCCAGTAGTCTTGACCGGAACACTGAAGCTTTCTTT. J is TRBJ1-1 and V is TRBV19; D gene ambiguous. V shed 5 bases and J shed 1 base, with 8 bases lying between them. The CDR3 totals 13 residues. Germline V gene lookup returns CDR1 LNHDA and CDR2 SQIVND (reference sequence). The full variable domain, with the rest looked up from reference TRBV19 and TRBJ1-1, is DGGITQSPKYLFRKEGQNVTLSCEQNLNHDAMYWYRQDPGQGLRLIYYSQIVNDFQKGDIAEGYSVSREKKESFPLTVTSAQKNPTAFYLCASSLDRNTEAFFGQGTRLTVV.

The J gene is TRBJ1-2, the V gene TRBV6-1, with a tentative D call TRBD1 (5 bases). V was clipped by 11 bases and J by 7 bases, with 17 bases between them. Germline V gene sequence: CDR1 MNHNS, CDR2 SASEGT. CDR3 length: 12 amino acids. The CDR3 DNA follows: TGTGCCGGGTCGGCGGGGCAGGGTGGCTACACCTTC. Its protein product is CAGSAGQGGYTF.

This clonotype has more than one count but fewer than ten. V and J are TRBV7-2 and TRBJ1-5; no clear D. Deletions cut 1 base from V and 7 bases from J, with 11 bases between. Germline V lookup: CDR1 SGHTA, CDR2 FQGNSA. The CDR3 spans 14 residues. The CDR3 DNA is TGTGCCAGCAGCTTAGAGGGTTGGTCGCAGCCCCAGCATTTT. Translating gives CASSLEGWSQPQHF. Supplemented by reference TRBV7-2 and TRBJ1-5, the full variable domain reads GAGVSQSPSNKVTEKGKDVELRCDPISGHTALYWYRQSLGQGLEFLIYFQGNSAPDKSGLPSDRFSAERTGGSVSTLTIQRTQQEDSAVYLCASSLEGWSQPQHFGDGTRLSIL.

The chain carries TRBV20-1 and TRBJ1-5; a possible D gene is TRBD1 (5 bases). V was trimmed by 0 bases and J by 7 bases, leaving 16 bases between them. CDR3 length: 15 amino acids. Germline-derived CDR1 and CDR2 are DFQATT and SNEGSKA (reference sequence). Written as DNA, the CDR3 is TGCAGTGCTAGAGATCGCAGGGCGCCTAGGCAGCCCCAGCATTTT. It encodes CSARDRRAPRQPQHF.

This clonotype has only a few counts. The chain has TRBV20-1 and TRBJ1-1; D is perhaps TRBD1 (6 bases). This CDR3 contains 15 residues. Germline CDR1 DFQATT, CDR2 SNEGSKA (reference sequence). V lost 3 bases and J lost 7, with 21 bases in between. Here the CDR3 reads CSASRKSTGTNEAFF. The CDR3 DNA is TGCAGTGCTAGTCGCAAGTCTACCGGGACAAATGAAGCTTTCTTT.

The chain recombines TRBV28 with TRBJ1-2, with D possibly matching TRBD1 (5 bases). Trimming shortened V by 2 bases and J by 8 bases, and 12 bases separated the two germline ends. Germline values: CDR1 MDHEN, CDR2 SYDVKM. The CDR3 spans 13 residues. CDR3 bases: TGTGCCAGCAGTTTAACCCGCCAGGGCGGCTACACCTTC. This codes for CASSLTRQGGYTF.

The sample holds a few counts of this clonotype. The chain links TRBV20-1 to TRBJ2-7; D unresolved. Germline assignment: CDR1 DFQATT and CDR2 SNEGSKA (reference sequence). V lost 3 bases and J 4 bases, leaving 13 bases between the germline ends. The CDR3 extends over 13 amino acids. The DNA of the CDR3 is TGCAGTGCTAGTACAGCCTTGGCGTACGAGCAGTACTTC. As protein: CSASTALAYEQYF.

This clonotype has a single count. The CDR3 DNA follows: TGTGCCAGCAGCTTCCAAGCGGGAGGGGTGTCCCATGAGCAGTTCTTC. It yields the protein CASSFQAGGVSHEQFF. The chain couples TRBV7-2 to TRBJ2-1; 10 bases are shared with TRBD2. The junction had 10 bases not matched to a gene; V was cut back by 3 bases and J by 8 bases. Per germline, CDR1 SGHTA and CDR2 FQGNSA. The CDR3 contains 16 residues.

The V call is TRBV19, the J call TRBJ1-2, with 7 bases matching TRBD1. The CDR3 runs 12 residues. Germline V gene data show CDR1 as LNHDA and CDR2 as SQIVND (reference sequence). With V trimmed by 9 bases and J by 7 bases, 8 bases remained unmatched. CDR3 amino acids: CASQTGTGGYTF. In DNA, the CDR3 is TGTGCCAGCCAGACAGGGACCGGTGGCTACACCTTC.

This clonotype appeared a few times. The chain recombines TRBV27 with TRBJ1-5; perhaps TRBD1 as D (6 bases). The V gene lost 6 bases and the J gene lost 4 bases, with 16 bases spanning the gap. The germline gives CDR1 MNHEY, CDR2 SMNVEV (reference sequence). The CDR3 extends over 15 amino acids. The CDR3 loop is CASRWGAQPNQPQHF. In nucleotides, the CDR3 is TGTGCCAGCAGGTGGGGGGCCCAGCCAAATCAGCCCCAGCATTTT.

V and J are TRBV6-2 or TRBV6-3 and TRBJ1-2; no firm D call. Trimming shortened V by 6 bases and J by 5 bases, and 22 bases separated the two germline ends. The CDR3 length is 16 residues. Germline CDR1 is MNHEY and CDR2 is SVGEGT. The CDR3 DNA sequence: TGTGCCAGCAGACGATACGCGGACTCGGGAGGTTATGGCTACACCTTC. The encoded protein is CASRRYADSGGYGYTF.

The chain recombines TRBV2 with TRBJ1-2; 7 nucleotides match TRBD1. CDR3 length: 14 residues. After removal of 6 bases from V and 4 bases from J, the junction contained 8 bases not matched to a gene. Germline V gene sequence: CDR1 SNHLY, CDR2 FYNNEI. CDR3 sequence reads: CASRVQGHGYGYTF. The CDR3 coding sequence is TGTGCCAGCAGAGTACAGGGGCATGGCTATGGCTACACCTTC.

In this sample, this clonotype is medium-sized (0.01 to 0.1%). The rearrangement links TRBV11-3 to TRBJ2-7, with D maybe TRBD1 (6 bases). The CDR3 spans 12 residues. CDR1 SGHNT and CDR2 YENEEA come from the germline V gene. The V gene lost 6 bases and the J gene lost 6 bases, with 12 bases spanning the gap. The CDR3 DNA follows: TGTGCCAGCAGTTTACAGGGATCCGAGCAGTACTTC. This gives the protein CASSLQGSEQYF.

This chain uses TRBV7-2 with TRBJ1-5, with unresolved D. The germline V and J ends were trimmed by 3 bases and 6 bases, with 12 bases remaining between them. The CDR3 is 14 residues long. Looked up from germline, CDR1 is SGHTA and CDR2 is FQGNSA. CDR3 region: CASSFDNLLQPQHF. DNA for the CDR3: TGTGCCAGCAGCTTCGACAACCTGCTTCAGCCCCAGCATTTT. The whole variable domain, remainder taken from reference TRBV7-2 and TRBJ1-5, is GAGVSQSPSNKVTEKGKDVELRCDPISGHTALYWYRQSLGQGLEFLIYFQGNSAPDKSGLPSDRFSAERTGGSVSTLTIQRTQQEDSAVYLCASSFDNLLQPQHFGDGTRLSIL.

This chain links TRBV7-2 with TRBJ2-3; 8 bases line up with TRBD1. The trim removed 6 bases at V and 3 bases at J, leaving 11 bases unmatched. The CDR3 contains 16 residues. Germline CDR1 reads SGHTA; CDR2 reads FQGNSA. CDR3 residues: CASSAGQGLRTDTQYF. The CDR3 nucleotides read TGTGCCAGCAGTGCTGGACAGGGTTTAAGGACAGATACGCAGTATTTT.

In this sample, this clonotype turned up once. The V call is TRBV27, the J call TRBJ1-1; D gene unclear. Trimming removed 5 bases at V and 6 bases at J, with 10 bases between. Germline values: CDR1 MNHEY, CDR2 SMNVEV (reference sequence). The CDR3 covers 12 residues. Here the CDR3 DNA reads TGTGCCAGCAGTGGTCACGGACCTGAAGCTTTCTTT. It yields the protein CASSGHGPEAFF.

The chain uses TRBV6-2 or TRBV6-3 and TRBJ2-7; TRBD1 might be the D (6 bases). This CDR3 spans 14 amino acids. Between the trimmed V and J ends, which lost 8 bases and 2 bases, there was a span of 16 bases. Germline-derived CDR1 and CDR2 are MNHEY and SVGEGT. DNA for the CDR3: TGTGCCAGCGGGACACACAGCCCGACCTACGAGCAGTACTTC. Translated: CASGTHSPTYEQYF.

The chain uses TRBV6-1 and TRBJ1-6, with 9 bases identical to TRBD1. V trimming: 7 bases; J trimming: 10 bases; junction bases outside the gene matches: 8. The germline V gene has CDR1 MNHNS and CDR2 SASEGT. The CDR3 has 14 residues. In DNA form, the CDR3 reads TGTGCCAGCAAGGGGGACAGGGACAGGTCACCCCTCCACTTT. Translation: CASKGDRDRSPLHF.